These 17 T cell receptor beta chains were sequenced from one sample in a study of vaccination and CD4 T cells after COVID-19. Treatment described: approximately 11-day PBMC culture with coronavirus spike peptide pools or control peptides (ViraFEST assay). No antigens are known for them. With the Oncomine TCR Beta short-read assay, DNA from cultured CD4+ T cells was sequenced. One entry per CDR3 protein, called by TCRdb with MiXCR from the PCR reads. Counted here are 5,500 to 7,500 distinct CDR3 sequences, around 22% occurring once; the ten biggest clones make up about a quarter. The material sequenced was CD4+ T cells from blood, cultured in vitro, taken after SARS-CoV-2 vaccination. The receptors stem from a human donor who had recovered from COVID-19.

This clonotype was picked up a small number of times. J is TRBJ1-5 and V is TRBV4-2, with TRBD1 identical over 7 bases. Germline CDR1 LGHNA, CDR2 YNFKEQ. Germline trimming cut 3 bases from V and 0 bases from J; bases unmatched to any gene: 8. The length of the CDR3 is 17 residues. The DNA for the CDR3 is TGTGCCAGCAGCCAGAAGGACAGGCGGTATAGCAATCAGCCCCAGCATTTT. Protein sequence: CASSQKDRRYSNQPQHF.

The J gene is TRBJ2-7, the V gene TRBV28; the match to TRBD2 covers 8 bases. With V trimmed by 4 bases and J by 7 bases, 12 bases remained unmatched. Germline V gene data show CDR1 as MDHEN and CDR2 as SYDVKM. The CDR3 has 15 amino acids. CDR3 sequence (DNA): TGTGCCAGCAGTTCACCAGGGACGGGGGGGGGTGAGCAGTACTTC. Its protein is CASSSPGTGGGEQYF.

This clonotype was detected only a few times. The chain uses TRBV19 and TRBJ1-2; 7 nucleotides match TRBD1. With 4 bases clipped from V and 2 bases from J, the junction kept 4 bases outside the gene matches. The CDR3 sequence is 14 residues long. From germline, CDR1 is LNHDA and CDR2 SQIVND (reference sequence). The CDR3 region is CASSRDSSNYGYTF. CDR3 DNA: TGTGCCAGTAGTAGGGACAGTTCAAACTATGGCTACACCTTC.

Only a few counts were recorded for this clonotype. The chain carries TRBV9 and TRBJ2-3; 8 nucleotides match TRBD2. This CDR3 has 16 amino acids. Trimming at V came to 0 bases and at J to 6 bases, leaving 9 bases not matched to a gene. Germline CDR1 is SGDLS and CDR2 is YYNGEE. The CDR3 protein is CASSVDRGGAGDTQYF. The CDR3 DNA is TGTGCCAGCAGCGTAGATCGGGGGGGGGCAGGGGATACGCAGTATTTT.

The chain has TRBV24-1 and TRBJ2-5, with TRBD1 identical over 9 bases. J gave up 4 bases and V 9 bases, and 14 bases lay outside the gene matches. The germline V gene encodes CDR1 KGHDR and CDR2 SFDVKD. This CDR3 contains 16 residues. As DNA, the CDR3 is TGTGCCACCGGCAAGACAGGGGGAGAGCTGCGAGAGACCCAGTACTTC. It is translated as CATGKTGGELRETQYF.

By its share, this clonotype is medium-sized. The rearrangement links TRBV6-1 to TRBJ1-2, with no clear D. CDR1 MNHNS and CDR2 SASEGT come from the germline V gene. This CDR3 has 11 residues. V was trimmed by 3 bases and J by 2 bases, leaving 1 base between them. The CDR3 protein is CASSENYGYTF. The CDR3 DNA sequence: TGTGCCAGCAGTGAGAACTATGGCTACACCTTC.

A few counts support this clonotype. The rearrangement uses TRBV19 and TRBJ2-7; a possible D gene is TRBD1 (7 bases). The ends were cut back, 6 bases at V and 2 bases at J, with 23 bases in the middle. Per germline, CDR1 LNHDA and CDR2 SQIVND (reference sequence). The CDR3 runs 17 residues. The CDR3, as DNA: TGTGCCAGTAGCCCTTATTATCGACCAGGGGGGACCTACGAGCAGTACTTC. Encoded protein: CASSPYYRPGGTYEQYF.

This clonotype came up a few times. The chain has TRBV7-9 and TRBJ1-5, with 7 bases aligning to TRBD1. CDR1 is SEHNR and CDR2 is FQNEAQ in the germline V gene (reference sequence). The CDR3 covers 16 residues. V was clipped by 1 base and J by 3 bases; unmatched bases: 6. The CDR3 sequence: CASSLGTTGPNQPQHF. The CDR3 DNA follows: TGTGCCAGCAGCTTAGGGACGACAGGGCCCAATCAGCCCCAGCATTTT.

The sample holds a few counts of this clonotype. This chain links TRBV6-4 with TRBJ2-2, with D possibly TRBD1 on 6 matching bases. Germline V gene lookup returns CDR1 MRHNA and CDR2 SNTAGT. V was pared by 6 bases and J by 4 bases, with 9 bases between. The CDR3 contains 13 residues. The CDR3 nucleotides read TGTGCCAGCAGCTGGGACACCACCGGGGAGCTGTTTTTT. Translation gives CASSWDTTGELFF.

This clonotype has more than one count but fewer than ten. The DNA for the CDR3 is TGTGCCAGCAGGAAACTAGCGGGGGGGCTGGGTGAGCAGTTCTTC. Translated, it gives CASRKLAGGLGEQFF. The chain is built from TRBV7-2 and TRBJ2-1; TRBD2 matches 13 bases. The CDR3 runs to 15 residues. Trimming removed 6 bases from V and 9 bases from J; junction bases left unmatched: 8. Germline CDR1 is SGHTA and CDR2 is FQGNSA.

This chain uses TRBV7-6 with TRBJ1-1, with D hard to call. CDR1 is SGHVS, CDR2 FNYEAQ, per germline. Trimming left V 3 bases short and J 0 bases short, with 5 bases between. This CDR3 contains 13 residues. The CDR3 nucleotides read TGTGCCAGCAGCTTCCAACTGAACACTGAAGCTTTCTTT. Its translation: CASSFQLNTEAFF.

This clonotype was counted between two and nine times. The chain recombines TRBV7-9 with TRBJ1-1; TRBD1 might be the D (6 bases). V lost 5 bases to trimming and J lost 5 bases, with 18 bases between them. Germline-derived CDR1 and CDR2 are SEHNR and FQNEAQ (reference sequence). This CDR3 comprises 15 residues. CDR3 nucleotide sequence: TGTGCCAGCAGCCCACCCGCCAGGGGAATTACTGAAGCTTTCTTT. Translation gives CASSPPARGITEAFF.

The rearrangement uses TRBV20-1 and TRBJ1-6, with 9 bases aligning to TRBD1. V shed 2 bases and J 1 base; nucleotides not matched to a gene: 9. Germline V lookup: CDR1 DFQATT, CDR2 SNEGSKA (reference sequence). The CDR3 consists of 18 residues. The CDR3 region is CSARPGQGVNSYNSPLHF. The CDR3 nucleotides are TGCAGTGCTAGACCGGGACAGGGTGTCAATTCCTATAATTCACCCCTCCACTTT.

This clonotype was observed a handful of times. The chain is built from TRBV4-2 and TRBJ2-3; D ambiguous. Germline CDR1 reads LGHNA; CDR2 reads YNFKEQ. V gave up 1 base and J gave up 2 bases, with 10 bases separating them. The CDR3 length is 15 residues. CDR3 sequence: CASSQVYGYTDTQYF. The CDR3 DNA reads as TGTGCCAGCAGCCAAGTGTACGGATACACAGATACGCAGTATTTT.

The chain is built from TRBV2 and TRBJ1-2; D is possibly TRBD1 (5 bases). CDR3 size: 13 residues. Germline values: CDR1 SNHLY, CDR2 FYNNEI. With 7 bases removed from V and 7 bases from J, the gap between germline ends came to 16 bases. The CDR3 sequence: CASTLGAYGGYTF. In nucleotides, the CDR3 is TGTGCCAGCACCCTAGGGGCGTACGGTGGCTACACCTTC.

This clonotype has more than one count but fewer than ten. The chain carries TRBV6-1 and TRBJ1-5, with 11 bases fitting TRBD1. The trim removed 10 bases at V and 2 bases at J, leaving 13 bases unmatched. The germline V gene encodes CDR1 MNHNS and CDR2 SASEGT. CDR3 length equals 17 residues. The CDR3 loop reads CATQLGQGVGGNQPQHF. The DNA for the CDR3 is TGTGCCACCCAGTTGGGACAGGGGGTGGGTGGCAATCAGCCCCAGCATTTT.

This clonotype is medium-sized in the sample. The chain joins TRBV7-8 to TRBJ2-5; D could derive from TRBD1 or TRBD2 (5 bases each). CDR3 length: 14 amino acids. V dropped 1 base and J dropped 5 bases, with 11 bases sitting between them. CDR1 is SGHVS, CDR2 FQNEAQ, per germline. The CDR3 is CASSLGGLEETQYF. The CDR3 DNA sequence: TGTGCCAGCAGCTTAGGGGGGTTGGAGGAGACCCAGTACTTC. Based on the CDR3 plus reference TRBV7-8 and TRBJ2-5, the full variable domain is GAGVSQSPRYKVAKRGQDVALRCDPISGHVSLFWYQQALGQGPEFLTYFQNEAQLDKSGLPSDRFFAERPEGSVSTLKIQRTQQEDSAVYLCASSLGGLEETQYFGPGTRLLVL.